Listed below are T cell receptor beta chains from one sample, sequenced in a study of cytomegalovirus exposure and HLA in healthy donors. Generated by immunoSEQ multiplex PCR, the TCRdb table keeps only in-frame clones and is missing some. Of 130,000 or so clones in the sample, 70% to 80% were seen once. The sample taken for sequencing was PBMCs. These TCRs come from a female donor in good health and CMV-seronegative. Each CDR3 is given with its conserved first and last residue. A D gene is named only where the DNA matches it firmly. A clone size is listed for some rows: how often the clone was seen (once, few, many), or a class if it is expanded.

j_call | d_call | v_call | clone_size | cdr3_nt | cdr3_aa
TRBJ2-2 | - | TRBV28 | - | TGTGCCAGCAAACCCGGTCAGAACACCGGGGAGCTGTTTTTT | CASKPGQNTGELFF
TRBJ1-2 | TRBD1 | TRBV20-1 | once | TGCAGTGCTGACAGGGTTGATGGCTACACCTTC | CSADRVDGYTF
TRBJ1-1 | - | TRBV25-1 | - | TGTGCCAGCAGTGAAAAGCCGAACACTGAAGCTTTCTTT | CASSEKPNTEAFF
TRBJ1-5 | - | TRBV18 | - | TGTGCCAGCTCACCATCCCGGGACAACAAAAATCAGCCCCAGCATTTT | CASSPSRDNKNQPQHF
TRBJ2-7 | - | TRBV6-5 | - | TGTGCCAGCAGGCCTGCGGGCTACGAGCAGTACTTC | CASRPAGYEQYF
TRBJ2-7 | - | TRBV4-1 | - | TGCGCCAGCAGCCAAGAGGCCAGGGAGCAGTACTTC | CASSQEAREQYF
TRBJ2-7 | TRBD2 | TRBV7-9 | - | TGTGCCAGCAGCCCTCGACTAGCGGGGGGGCCCGCGCCCTACGAGCAGTACTTC | CASSPRLAGGPAPYEQYF
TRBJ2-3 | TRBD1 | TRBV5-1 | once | TGCGCCAGCAGCTTTGGACAGGGGTCGGATACGCAGTATTTT | CASSFGQGSDTQYF
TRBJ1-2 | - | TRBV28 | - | TGTGCCAGCTTTGAACTGGGCCAGGGGAATGGCTACACCTTC | CASFELGQGNGYTF
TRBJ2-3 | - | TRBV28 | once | TGTGCCAGCAGTCCCCGGACAGCCATGGATACGCAGTATTTT | CASSPRTAMDTQYF
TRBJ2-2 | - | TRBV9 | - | TGTGCCAGCAGCTCTTTGACAGGCGCGAACACCGGGGAGCTGTTTTTT | CASSSLTGANTGELFF
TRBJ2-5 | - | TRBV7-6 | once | TGTGCCAGCAGCTTAGGAGGTCCCCAAATGACCCAGTACTTC | CASSLGGPQMTQYF
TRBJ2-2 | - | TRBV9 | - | TGTGCCAGCAGCGTTCCTGCGGGGACCGGGGAGCTGTTTTTT | CASSVPAGTGELFF
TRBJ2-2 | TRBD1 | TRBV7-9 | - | TGTGCCAGCAGCTTGGGACAGGGAGTATCCGGGGAGCTGTTTTTT | CASSLGQGVSGELFF
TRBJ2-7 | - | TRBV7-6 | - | TGTGCCAGCAGCTTAGGGCAAGGGGGCTACGAGCAGTACTTC | CASSLGQGGYEQYF
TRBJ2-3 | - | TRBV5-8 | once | TGTGCCAGCAGCTTGGAGAGAGGCACAGATACGCAGTATTTT | CASSLERGTDTQYF
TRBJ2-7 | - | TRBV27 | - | TGTGCCAGCAGTACGACAGGTGGCGAGCAGTACTTC | CASSTTGGEQYF
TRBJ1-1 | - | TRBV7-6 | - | TGTGCCAGCAGCGACCCCCCCCGGGACACCACAGAGGTTGAAGCTTTCTTT | CASSDPPRDTTEVEAFF
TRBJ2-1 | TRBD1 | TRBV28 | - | TGTGCCAGCAGTTTATTAGAGGGGGCCTCCTACAATGAGCAGTTCTTC | CASSLLEGASYNEQFF
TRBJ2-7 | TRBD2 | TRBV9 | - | TGTGCCAGCAGCGTAGGGGAGGGGACTTACGAGCAGTACTTC | CASSVGEGTYEQYF
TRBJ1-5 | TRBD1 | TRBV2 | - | TGTGCCAGCTCTGGACAGGGGCCCGGCGATCAGCCCCAGCATTTT | CASSGQGPGDQPQHF
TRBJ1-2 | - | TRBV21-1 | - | TGTGCCAGCAGCAAACCCAAGGGGGACATAATCAACTATGGCTACACCTTC | CASSKPKGDIINYGYTF
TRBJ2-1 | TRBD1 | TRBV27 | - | TGTGCCAGCAGTGGACAGGGGACAGAAATATACAATGAGCAGTTCTTC | CASSGQGTEIYNEQFF
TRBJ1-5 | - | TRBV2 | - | TGTGCCAGCAGTGAAGCCACAGAGAATCAGCCCCAGCATTTT | CASSEATENQPQHF
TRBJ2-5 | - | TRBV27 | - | TGTGCCAGCAGTCCCCCACAGGGCCCTATCCTAGGGCAGTACTTC | CASSPPQGPILGQYF
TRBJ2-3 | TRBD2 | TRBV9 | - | TGTGCCAGCAGTTGGACTAGCGGGGGGGCGGGTACGCAGTATTTT | CASSWTSGGAGTQYF
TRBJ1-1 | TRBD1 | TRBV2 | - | TGTGCCAGCAGTGACAGGGGGCTTTCTGAAGCTTTCTTT | CASSDRGLSEAFF
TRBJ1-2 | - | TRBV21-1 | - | TGTGCCAGCAGCAAAGAGGGTGACAGGGCTAGCTATGGCTACACCTTC | CASSKEGDRASYGYTF
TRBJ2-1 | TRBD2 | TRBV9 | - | TGTGCCAGCAGCGTAGCAAGGGGACTAGCGGGAGCGGATGAGCAGTTCTTC | CASSVARGLAGADEQFF
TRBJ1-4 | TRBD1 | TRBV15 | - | TGTGCCACCAGCACAAGGGACAGGGGGCACCGCGAAAAACTGTTTTTT | CATSTRDRGHREKLFF
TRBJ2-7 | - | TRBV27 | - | TGTGCCAGCAGTTTATCGAGCGCCTTCTCCGAGCAGTACTTC | CASSLSSAFSEQYF
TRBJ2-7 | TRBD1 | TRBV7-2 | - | TGTGCCAGCAGCTTCACAGGGGGCCCCTACGAGCAGTACTTC | CASSFTGGPYEQYF
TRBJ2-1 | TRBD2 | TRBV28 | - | TGTGCCAGCAGTCTAGCGGGAGTCCGGGGTGAGCAGTTCTTC | CASSLAGVRGEQFF
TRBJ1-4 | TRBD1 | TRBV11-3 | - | TGTGCCAGCAGCGCCGGGGGGACAGGACCTAATGAAAAACTGTTTTTT | CASSAGGTGPNEKLFF
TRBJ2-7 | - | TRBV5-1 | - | TGCGCCAGCAGCTTGGGGACAGAGGCCTACGAGCAGTACTTC | CASSLGTEAYEQYF
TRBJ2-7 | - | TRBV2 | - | TGTGCCAGCAGTGAAGGGGCAACCTACGAGCAGTACTTC | CASSEGATYEQYF
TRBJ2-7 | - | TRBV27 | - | TGTGCCAGCAGTTTGGAAGGGACATTGGCCTACGAGCAGTACTTC | CASSLEGTLAYEQYF
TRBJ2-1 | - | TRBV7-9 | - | TGTGCCAGCAGCTTAGAATCTAGGCTGAATGAGCAGTTCTTC | CASSLESRLNEQFF
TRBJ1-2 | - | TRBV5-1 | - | TGCGCCAGCAGCTTGGTGGCTGCTAACTATGGCTACACCTTC | CASSLVAANYGYTF
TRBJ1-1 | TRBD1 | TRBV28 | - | TGTGCCAGCAATGGCCCGGGACAGGGCTCTGAAGCTTTCTTT | CASNGPGQGSEAFF
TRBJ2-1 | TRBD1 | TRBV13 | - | TGTGCCAGCAGCTTAGGGACAGGGGTAGGGGAGCAGTTCTTC | CASSLGTGVGEQFF
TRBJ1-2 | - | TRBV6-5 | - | TGTGCCAGCAGTTACTATTCAGGGGAAGGCTACACCTTC | CASSYYSGEGYTF
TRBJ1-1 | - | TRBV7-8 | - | TGTGCCAGCAGCCTAAGCGGGGGTCGGTTTGAAGCTTTCTTT | CASSLSGGRFEAFF
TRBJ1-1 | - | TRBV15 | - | TGTGCCACCAGCAGAAGGAGGCGGAGGGGCGCGAACACTGAAGCTTTCTTT | CATSRRRRRGANTEAFF
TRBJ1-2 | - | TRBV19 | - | TGTGCCAGTAGTATAGCACAGGGAAACTATGGCTACACCTTC | CASSIAQGNYGYTF
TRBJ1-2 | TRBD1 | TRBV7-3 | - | TGTGCCAGCAGTAAAGGACAGGGGGCGCCCCGTGGCTACACCTTC | CASSKGQGAPRGYTF
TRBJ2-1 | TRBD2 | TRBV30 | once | TGTGCCTGGAGTGTAGCGGGAGGCTCCTACAATGAGCAGTTCTTC | CAWSVAGGSYNEQFF
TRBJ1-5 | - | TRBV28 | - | TGTGCCAGCCACTGGGGGGGAAGCAATCAGCCCCAGCATTTT | CASHWGGSNQPQHF
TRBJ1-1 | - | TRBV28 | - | TGTGCCAGCAGTTCCGGACAGCTGAACACTGAAGCTTTCTTT | CASSSGQLNTEAFF
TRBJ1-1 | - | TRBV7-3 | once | TGTGCCAGCAGCTTCGGACATACGCTCATGAACACTGAAGCTTTCTTT | CASSFGHTLMNTEAFF
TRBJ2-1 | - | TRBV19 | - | TGTGCCAGTAGTATGGAGGTAGAATCGAAACAGTTCTTC | CASSMEVESKQFF
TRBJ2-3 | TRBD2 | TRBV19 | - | TGTGCCAGTAGTCCGGGACTAGTCGACCACACAGATACGCAGTATTTT | CASSPGLVDHTDTQYF
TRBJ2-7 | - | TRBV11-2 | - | TGTGCCAGCAGCTTAGTACCTAGTAGCATTATCCACGAGCAGTACTTC | CASSLVPSSIIHEQYF
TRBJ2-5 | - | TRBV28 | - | TGTGCCAGCAGTTTTCCGGGGGACGAGACCCAGTACTTC | CASSFPGDETQYF